This T cell receptor beta chain was identified during a study of cytomegalovirus exposure and HLA in healthy donors. Study findings and constraints: High sensitivity and specificity were reportedly achieved when the classifier diagnosed cytomegalovirus status.

It was with 60 Vbeta and 13 Jbeta primers that the PCR ran. Profiling relied on immunoSEQ multiplex PCR, and the TCRdb table lists in-frame clones only, not all of them. The repertoire has about 43,000 clones, 81% of them found once; the top ten carry approximately 3%. With respect to this clone: The antigen is unknown.

CDR3 length equals 14 residues. Germline-derived CDR1 and CDR2 are MNHNY and SVGAGI (reference sequence). Between the trimmed V and J ends, which lost 7 bases and 0 bases, there was a span of 10 bases. The chain links TRBV6-6 to TRBJ2-4, with D perhaps matching TRBD1 (5 bases). The sequenced sample was PBMCs. The TCR was taken from a man aged 45-60 years in good health and CMV-seronegative. CDR3 sequence: CASTAGSAKNIQYF. Written as DNA, the CDR3 is TGTGCCAGCACCGCAGGGTCAGCCAAAAACATTCAGTACTTC.